The clone carrying this TCR beta chain was observed a few times. Its matching antigen is unknown. The sample is drawn from a study of T-cell reconstitution after alpha-beta-depleted transplantation in children. Study-level results: Day-60 TCRbeta diversity that was high in some patients was derived from surviving recipient T cells and thymic progenitors. The study reportedly traced alpha-beta T cells about two months after transplant to several hundred expanded graft clones. At one year after transplant, newly produced T cells mostly accounted for T-cell counts and diversity.

Preparation of the TCRbeta library involved a method that used unique molecular identifiers. TCRdb itself ran the PCR reads through MiXCR, one entry per CDR3 protein. In the table there are 500,000 or so distinct CDR3 sequences, approximately 10% of which are singletons. V lost 8 bases and J lost 5; bases outside the gene matches: 8. Looked up from germline, CDR1 is MDHEN and CDR2 is SYDVKM. The CDR3 extends over 14 amino acids. The TCR originated in a female patient between 2 and 15 years old who had a stem cell transplant for aplastic anemia, so the T cells may come from the graft donor. The chain carries TRBV28 and TRBJ2-5, with 10 positions matching TRBD2. Sequences were derived from PBMCs, mostly from graft donor cells, sampled 180 days after TCRalphabeta/CD19-depleted stem cell transplant. CDR3 sequence: CASERAGGPETQYF. The CDR3 DNA reads TGTGCCAGCGAAAGAGCGGGAGGGCCGGAGACCCAGTACTTC.